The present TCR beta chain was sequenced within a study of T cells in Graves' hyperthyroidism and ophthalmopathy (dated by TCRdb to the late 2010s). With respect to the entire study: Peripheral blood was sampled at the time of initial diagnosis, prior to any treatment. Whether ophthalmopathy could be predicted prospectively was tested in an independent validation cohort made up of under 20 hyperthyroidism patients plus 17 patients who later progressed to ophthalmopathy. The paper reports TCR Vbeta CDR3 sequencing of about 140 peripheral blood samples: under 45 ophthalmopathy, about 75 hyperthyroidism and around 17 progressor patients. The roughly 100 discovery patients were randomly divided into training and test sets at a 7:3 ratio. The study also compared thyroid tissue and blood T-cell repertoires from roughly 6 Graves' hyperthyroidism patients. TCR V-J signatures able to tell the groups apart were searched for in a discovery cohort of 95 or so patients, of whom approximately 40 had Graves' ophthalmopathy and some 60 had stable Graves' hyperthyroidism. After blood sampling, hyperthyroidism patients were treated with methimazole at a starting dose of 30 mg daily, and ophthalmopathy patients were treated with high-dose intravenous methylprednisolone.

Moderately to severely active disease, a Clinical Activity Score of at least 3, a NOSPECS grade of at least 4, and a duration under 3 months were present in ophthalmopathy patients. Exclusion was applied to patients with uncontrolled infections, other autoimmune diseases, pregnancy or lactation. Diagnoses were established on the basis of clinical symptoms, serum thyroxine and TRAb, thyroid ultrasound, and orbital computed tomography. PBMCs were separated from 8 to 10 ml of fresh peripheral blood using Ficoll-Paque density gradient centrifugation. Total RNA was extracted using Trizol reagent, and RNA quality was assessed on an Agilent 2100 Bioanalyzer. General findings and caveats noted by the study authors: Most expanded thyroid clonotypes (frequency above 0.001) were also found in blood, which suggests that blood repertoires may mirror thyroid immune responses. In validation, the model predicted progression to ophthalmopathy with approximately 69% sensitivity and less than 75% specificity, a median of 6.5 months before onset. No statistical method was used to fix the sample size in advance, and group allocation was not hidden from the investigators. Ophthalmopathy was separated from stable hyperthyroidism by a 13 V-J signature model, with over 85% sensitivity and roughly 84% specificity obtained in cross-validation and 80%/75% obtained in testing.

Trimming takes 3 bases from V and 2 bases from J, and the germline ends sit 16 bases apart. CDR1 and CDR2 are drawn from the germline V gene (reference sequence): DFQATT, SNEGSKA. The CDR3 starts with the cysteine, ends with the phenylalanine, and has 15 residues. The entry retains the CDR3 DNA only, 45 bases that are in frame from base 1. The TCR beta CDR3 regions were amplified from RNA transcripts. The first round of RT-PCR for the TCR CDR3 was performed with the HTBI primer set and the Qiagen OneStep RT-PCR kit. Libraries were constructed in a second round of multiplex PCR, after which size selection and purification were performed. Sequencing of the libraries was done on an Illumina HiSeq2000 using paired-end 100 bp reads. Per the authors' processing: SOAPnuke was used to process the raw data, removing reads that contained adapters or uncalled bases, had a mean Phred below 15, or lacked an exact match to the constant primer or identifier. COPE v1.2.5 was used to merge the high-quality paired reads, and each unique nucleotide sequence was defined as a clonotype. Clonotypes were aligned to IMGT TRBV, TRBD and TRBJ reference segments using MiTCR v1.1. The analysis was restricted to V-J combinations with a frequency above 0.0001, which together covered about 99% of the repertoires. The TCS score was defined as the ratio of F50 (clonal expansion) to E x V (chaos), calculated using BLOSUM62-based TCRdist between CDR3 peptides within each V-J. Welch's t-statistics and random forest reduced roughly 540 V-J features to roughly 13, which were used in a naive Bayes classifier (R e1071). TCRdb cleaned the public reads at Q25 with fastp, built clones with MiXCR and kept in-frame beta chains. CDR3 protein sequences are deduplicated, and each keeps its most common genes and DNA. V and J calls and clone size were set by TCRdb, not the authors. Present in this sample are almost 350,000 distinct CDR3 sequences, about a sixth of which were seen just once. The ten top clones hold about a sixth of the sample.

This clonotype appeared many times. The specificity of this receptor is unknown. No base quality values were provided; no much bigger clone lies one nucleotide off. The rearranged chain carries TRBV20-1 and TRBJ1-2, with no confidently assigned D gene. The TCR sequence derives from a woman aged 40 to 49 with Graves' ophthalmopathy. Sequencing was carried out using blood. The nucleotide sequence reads TGCAGTGCTAGTGACCCAGGTCGTCTAAACTATGGCTACACCTTC. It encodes CSASDPGRLNYGYTF.